This entry lists 9 T cell receptor beta chains sequenced from one sample in a study of molecular identifiers for immune sequencing clone quantification. MiXCR was run by TCRdb on the PCR reads, yielding one entry per CDR3 protein. The sample lists just under 65,000 distinct CDR3 sequences, over 15% seen once, with 1.3% to 1.5% in the top ten. The sample consisted of naive CD8+ T cells from blood, with Jurkat cell RNA spiked in. Subset indicated: FACS-sorted CD8+CD4-CCR7+CD45RA+ naive T cells. These receptors were obtained from a human donor in good health. Some libraries in this study had Jurkat cell RNA spiked in.

This clonotype was seen many times. The CDR3 reads CASSRQENQPQHF. CDR3 nucleotide sequence: TGTGCCAGCTCCCGACAGGAGAATCAGCCCCAGCATTTT. This chain links TRBV2 with TRBJ1-5; D might be TRBD1 (6 bases). The germline gives CDR1 SNHLY, CDR2 FYNNEI. V was cut by 8 bases and J by 4 bases, with 12 bases left in between. The CDR3 has 13 residues.

Ten or more counts support this clonotype. The chain combines TRBV3-1 with TRBJ2-3; D unresolved. Trimming pared 8 bases from V and 6 bases from J, leaving 9 bases between. This CDR3 has 11 residues. From germline, CDR1 is LGHDT and CDR2 YNNKEL (reference sequence). In DNA form, the CDR3 reads TGTGCCAGCGGAGATCTGGATACGCAGTATTTT. Translation: CASGDLDTQYF.

CDR3 in DNA: TGCGCCAGCAGCTGGGGGAGGGACGTCGAGCAGTACTTC. Its protein product is CASSWGRDVEQYF. V is TRBV5-1 and J is TRBJ2-7, with 7 positions matching TRBD2. Germline V gene data show CDR1 as SGHRS and CDR2 as YFSETQ. V lost 3 bases, J lost 6 bases, and 6 bases stayed unmatched. The CDR3 sequence is 13 residues long.

Regarding this clonotype: A much larger clonotype is one base distant, so this may be a read error. This chain connects TRBV14 to TRBJ2-1; 10 bases line up with TRBD2. The CDR3 contains 15 residues. Germline CDR1 SGHDN, CDR2 FVKESK. Trimming removed 1 base from V and 10 bases from J; junction bases left unmatched: 7. CDR3 nucleotides: TGTGCCAGCAGCCAAGGTCCTAGCGGGAGCTACGAGCAGTTCTTC. Amino acid sequence: CASSQGPSGSYEQFF.

This clonotype appeared a few times. The V and J genes are TRBV6-2 or TRBV6-3 and TRBJ2-5; D gene unclear. This CDR3 has 14 residues. The V end was cut by 5 bases, the J end by 1 base, with 11 bases between. Germline assignment: CDR1 MNHEY and CDR2 SVGEGT. The CDR3, as DNA: TGTGCCAGCAGTAGAACTGACATCCAAGAGACCCAGTACTTC. Translation: CASSRTDIQETQYF.

Turning to this clonotype: Compared with germline, one end of the junction differs, possibly owing to a read error. V is TRBV5-3 and J is TRBJ2-7; no firm D call. TRBV5-3 belongs to the ORF category, with a function that is uncertain. The CDR3 runs 17 residues. The CDR3 protein is CTSSLRSVGYVSYEQYF. CDR3 DNA sequence: TGTACCAGCAGCTTACGGTCAGTAGGGTATGTGTCCTACGAGCAGTACTTC.

Notes on this clonotype: This may stem from a read error, because a much larger clone lies one nucleotide away. The CDR3 protein is CASSYSVGVLYSEQFF. In nucleotides, the CDR3 is TGTGCCAGCAGTTACTCGGTAGGCGTCCTCTACAGTGAGCAGTTCTTC. The chain couples TRBV6-5 to TRBJ2-1, with no clear D. Germline loops: CDR1 MNHEY, CDR2 SVGAGI. The CDR3 sequence is 16 residues long.

This clonotype came up many times. The rearrangement uses TRBV6-5 and TRBJ1-1; 7 positions match TRBD1. This CDR3 contains 15 residues. The junction had 12 bases not matched to a gene; V was cut back by 6 bases and J by 5 bases. Germline assignment: CDR1 MNHEY and CDR2 SVGAGI. The CDR3 sequence: CASRKDREGVTEAFF. The DNA of the CDR3 is TGTGCCAGCAGAAAAGACAGGGAAGGAGTGACTGAAGCTTTCTTT.

The chain joins TRBV7-3 to TRBJ2-1; D possibly corresponds to TRBD2 (5 bases). The CDR3 sequence is 15 residues long. V was cut by 3 bases and J by 6 bases, with 15 bases left in between. Germline values: CDR1 SGHTA, CDR2 FQGTGA. In DNA form, the CDR3 reads TGTGCCAGCAGCTTTAACCCGACCGGACTCAATGAGCAGTTCTTC. The encoded protein is CASSFNPTGLNEQFF.